This TCR beta chain was found in a study of T cells in Graves' hyperthyroidism and ophthalmopathy. Findings of the study overall: In blood, most of the thyroid clonotypes expanded above 0.001 were also present.

Researchers amplified the TCR beta CDR3 regions from RNA transcripts. TCR CDR3 regions were first amplified by RT-PCR with HTBI primers. TCRdb re-derived calls from the multiplex PCR reads in MiXCR, one entry per CDR3 protein. This sample has about 92,000 distinct CDR3 sequences, with around 50% found just once. Patients were excluded because of uncontrolled infection, other autoimmune disease, pregnancy or lactation. Points on this clonotype: What it binds is not known.

This CDR3 is 16 amino acids long. Germline V gene sequence: CDR1 MGHRA, CDR2 YSYEKL. The V gene end was trimmed by 1 base and the J gene end by 5 bases; junction bases not matched to a gene: 8. Source material: blood. The gene calls are TRBV4-1 and TRBJ2-7, with 10 bases that match TRBD2. The clonotype originates from a woman aged 35 to 49 with Graves' hyperthyroidism. DNA for the CDR3: TGCGCCAGCAGCCAAGTAGCTAGCGGGAGTTCCCACGAGCAGTACTTC. Protein sequence: CASSQVASGSSHEQYF.